What follows are 21 T cell receptor beta chains derived from one specimen sequenced in a study of shared clonotypes between healthy human individuals. Sequenced by immunoSEQ multiplex PCR; TCRdb stores in-frame clones only, minus some. Of about 2.3 million clones listed, 80% to 95% are singletons. Material for sequencing was naive CD4+ T cells from PBMCs. Subset defined: CD45RA+ positively selected. The source of these receptors is a man younger than 35 in good health. Some clones in this sample may be carry-over from other donors' samples.

The chain has TRBV28 and TRBJ2-3; TRBD2 might be the D (5 bases). Germline CDR1 and CDR2: MDHEN and SYDVKM. The CDR3 length is 14 residues. The V end was cut by 5 bases, the J end by 4 bases, with 13 bases between. CDR3 protein: CASSPLTGADTQYF. In DNA, the CDR3 is TGTGCCAGCAGTCCCCTAACCGGGGCAGATACGCAGTATTTT.

The chain is built from TRBV2 and TRBJ1-6, with D tentatively TRBD1 (5 bases). Trimming took off 0 bases at V and 9 bases at J, with 12 bases between the two ends. CDR3 size: 15 residues. Germline values: CDR1 SNHLY, CDR2 FYNNEI. CDR3 bases: TGTGCCAGCAGTGAAGCGTTGCGGGGGATTTCACCCCTCCACTTT. Translating it yields CASSEALRGISPLHF.

The gene calls are TRBV13 and TRBJ1-1; D unclear. Germline CDR1 PRHDT, CDR2 FYEKMQ (reference sequence). CDR3 length: 12 residues. V was shortened by 6 bases and J by 10 bases, with 15 bases between the two germline ends. CDR3 bases: TGTGCCAGCAGTTCTGTCCGGGCCCGAGCTTTCTTT. Amino acid sequence: CASSSVRARAFF.

The chain uses TRBV28 and TRBJ2-3; no definite D call. CDR1 and CDR2 (germline): MDHEN, SYDVKM. The V end lost 8 bases, the J end lost 5 bases, and 11 bases lay between the germline ends. The CDR3 runs to 12 residues. CDR3 residues: CASQLALDTQYF. The CDR3, as DNA: TGTGCCAGCCAACTCGCCTTAGATACGCAGTATTTT.

This clone was counted a few times. This chain joins TRBV2 and TRBJ1-1, with 9 bases that match TRBD1. The CDR3 is 12 residues long. Germline V lookup: CDR1 SNHLY, CDR2 FYNNEI. V was clipped by 8 bases and J by 4 bases; unmatched bases: 2. CDR3 protein: CASQTGGTEAFF. For the CDR3, the DNA is TGTGCCAGCCAGACAGGGGGCACTGAAGCTTTCTTT. Full variable domain (remainder filled in from reference TRBV2 and TRBJ1-1): EPEVTQTPSHQVTQMGQEVILRCVPISNHLYFYWYRQILGQKVEFLVSFYNNEISEKSEIFDDQFSVERPDGSNFTLKIRSTKLEDSAMYFCASQTGGTEAFFGQGTRLTVV.

With regard to this clone: Other DNA sequences in this specimen translate into the identical CDR3. The V call is TRBV11-2, the J call TRBJ2-5, with TRBD2 matching 11 bases. The CDR3 length is 16 residues. Per germline, CDR1 SGHAT and CDR2 FQNNGV. The trim removed 5 bases at V and 0 bases at J, leaving 5 bases unmatched. The CDR3 loop is CASSPGLAGYQETQYF. The CDR3 DNA sequence: TGTGCCAGCAGCCCAGGACTAGCGGGTTACCAAGAGACCCAGTACTTC.

The chain uses TRBV9 and TRBJ1-2; TRBD1 might be the D (6 bases). The V and J ends lost 3 bases and 1 base respectively, with 13 bases between them. The CDR3 extends over 15 amino acids. Germline-derived CDR1 and CDR2 are SGDLS and YYNGEE. CDR3 in DNA: TGTGCCAGCAGCGCCCAGGACAGACTTAACTATGGCTACACCTTC. Protein product: CASSAQDRLNYGYTF.

The V gene is TRBV19, the J gene TRBJ2-5; possibly TRBD2 for D (5 bases). Trimming took 5 bases from V and 4 from J, leaving 14 bases between them. CDR3 size: 14 residues. The V gene's germline CDR1 is LNHDA and CDR2 SQIVND (reference sequence). The CDR3 loop is CASSPLRDRETQYF. The CDR3 region has the DNA TGTGCCAGTAGTCCCTTACGGGATCGAGAGACCCAGTACTTC.

The rearrangement uses TRBV7-3 and TRBJ2-3; 7 bases match TRBD1. The CDR3 runs 15 residues. Germline V gives CDR1 SGHTA, CDR2 FQGTGA. With 2 bases clipped from V and 4 bases from J, the junction kept 6 bases outside the gene matches. CDR3 DNA sequence: TGTGCCAGCAGCTTATTGACAGGGCGGGCAGATACGCAGTATTTT. Encoded protein: CASSLLTGRADTQYF.

V gene TRBV5-1 combines with J gene TRBJ1-2, with 9 bases matching TRBD1. Trimming removed 4 bases from V and 0 bases from J; junction bases left unmatched: 10. The CDR3 length is 17 residues. Germline CDR1 and CDR2: SGHRS and YFSETQ. CDR3 bases: TGCGCCAGCAGCCTCCGGGACAGGGAGACGGCTAACTATGGCTACACCTTC. Translated: CASSLRDRETANYGYTF.

This chain uses TRBV15 with TRBJ1-1; 7 nucleotides match TRBD1. This CDR3 region has 17 residues. The J segment lost 3 bases and the V segment lost 2 bases, leaving 12 bases of the junction unmatched. CDR1 is LNHNV, CDR2 YYDKDF, per germline (reference sequence). The CDR3 here is CATSRRINRDRYTEAFF. CDR3 DNA: TGTGCCACCAGCAGACGAATAAACCGGGACAGATACACTGAAGCTTTCTTT. The full variable domain, in which reference TRBV15 and TRBJ1-1 provide the parts outside the CDR3, is DAMVIQNPRYQVTQFGKPVTLSCSQTLNHNVMYWYQQKSSQAPKLLFHYYDKDFNNEADTPDNFQSRRPNTSFCFLDIRSPGLGDTAMYLCATSRRINRDRYTEAFFGQGTRLTVV.

Of note for this clone: The sample holds other DNA sequences that translate to the same CDR3. The chain joins TRBV29-1 to TRBJ2-5; 9 nucleotides agree with TRBD2. This CDR3 comprises 12 residues. Germline trimming cut 6 bases from V and 5 bases from J; bases unmatched to any gene: 4. Germline values: CDR1 SQVTM, CDR2 ANQGSEA. CDR3 residues: CSVLSGGETQYF. The CDR3 region has the DNA TGCAGCGTGTTGAGCGGGGGGGAGACCCAGTACTTC.

This clone showed up just once. The gene calls are TRBV9 and TRBJ2-1; 9 bases are a match to TRBD2. The CDR3 spans 17 residues. In germline, CDR1 is SGDLS, CDR2 YYNGEE. V lost 0 bases to trimming and J lost 2 bases; unmatched junction nucleotides: 6. CDR3 bases: TGTGCCAGCAGCGTAGAATCTAGCGGGAAGGCCTACAATGAGCAGTTCTTC. This translates into CASSVESSGKAYNEQFF.

The chain is built from TRBV28 and TRBJ1-1; perhaps TRBD1 as D (5 bases). Deletions cut 8 bases from V and 2 bases from J, with 18 bases between. Germline-derived CDR1 and CDR2 are MDHEN and SYDVKM. The CDR3 spans 15 residues. CDR3 protein: CASQTGRGRNTEAFF. The CDR3 nucleotides read TGTGCCAGCCAGACGGGCCGGGGGAGAAACACTGAAGCTTTCTTT.

The V call is TRBV7-2, the J call TRBJ2-7; weak D call: TRBD2 (5 bases). Germline lookup yields CDR1 SGHTA and CDR2 FQGNSA. This CDR3 comprises 16 residues. Deletions cut 4 bases from V and 5 bases from J, with 21 bases between. CDR3 sequence reads: CASSSLNGLLLNEQYF. The CDR3 nucleotides are TGTGCCAGCAGCTCGCTAAATGGACTCCTACTCAACGAGCAGTACTTC.

The CDR3 sequence: CASSQRGVHGSPLHF. Here the CDR3 DNA reads TGCGCCAGCAGCCAAAGGGGGGTGCATGGTTCACCCCTCCACTTT. V and J are TRBV4-1 and TRBJ1-6; possibly TRBD1 for D (6 bases). Trimming cost V 2 bases and J 9 bases, with 14 bases left between them. CDR1 and CDR2 (germline): MGHRA, YSYEKL. The CDR3 consists of 15 residues.

The rearrangement links TRBV28 to TRBJ2-2; no clear D. The germline V and J ends were trimmed by 6 bases and 9 bases, with 14 bases remaining between them. The CDR3 length is 13 residues. Germline V gene data show CDR1 as MDHEN and CDR2 as SYDVKM. In DNA form, the CDR3 reads TGTGCCAGCAGCCCACCGGGTTATCGGGAGCTGTTTTTT. This sequence encodes CASSPPGYRELFF.

Worth noting for this clone: The sample holds other DNA sequences that translate to the same CDR3. The chain links TRBV5-4 to TRBJ1-1, with D unclear. Deletions cut 0 bases from V and 3 bases from J, with 9 bases between. Germline V gene sequence: CDR1 SGHNT, CDR2 YYREEE (reference sequence). This CDR3 has 14 residues. CDR3 loop: CASSLAGGDTEAFF. As DNA, the CDR3 is TGTGCCAGCAGCTTGGCAGGCGGGGACACTGAAGCTTTCTTT.

This clone was detected once. The chain has TRBV7-2 and TRBJ1-2, with unresolved D. Germline CDR1 reads SGHTA; CDR2 reads FQGNSA. The CDR3 is made up of 14 amino acids. V was clipped by 5 bases and J by 4 bases, with 14 bases between them. The CDR3 coding sequence is TGTGCCAGCAGCCCTCGGGAGGGAGGCTATGGCTACACCTTC. It yields the protein CASSPREGGYGYTF.

The sample holds one count of this clone. The V and J genes are TRBV6-1 and TRBJ1-1; possibly TRBD1 for D (5 bases). V was trimmed by 4 bases and J by 0 bases, leaving 12 bases between them. Germline CDR1 and CDR2: MNHNS and SASEGT. The CDR3 covers 15 residues. As DNA, the CDR3 is TGTGCCAGCAGTGCCCCGACAGTGATGAACACTGAAGCTTTCTTT. Translation: CASSAPTVMNTEAFF.

As regards this clone: Within the sample, other DNA sequences also encode this same CDR3. The V call is TRBV5-1, the J call TRBJ2-3; D is undetermined. In germline, CDR1 is SGHRS, CDR2 YFSETQ. The germline V and J ends were trimmed by 0 bases and 0 bases, with 5 bases remaining between them. This CDR3 is built from 14 residues. Here the CDR3 reads CASSLERSTDTQYF. CDR3 nucleotides: TGCGCCAGCAGCTTGGAGCGAAGCACAGATACGCAGTATTTT. Full variable domain (outside the CDR3, taken from reference TRBV5-1 and TRBJ2-3): KAGVTQTPRYLIKTRGQQVTLSCSPISGHRSVSWYQQTPGQGLQFLFEYFSETQRNKGNFPGRFSGRQFSNSRSEMNVSTLELGDSALYLCASSLERSTDTQYFGPGTRLTVL.